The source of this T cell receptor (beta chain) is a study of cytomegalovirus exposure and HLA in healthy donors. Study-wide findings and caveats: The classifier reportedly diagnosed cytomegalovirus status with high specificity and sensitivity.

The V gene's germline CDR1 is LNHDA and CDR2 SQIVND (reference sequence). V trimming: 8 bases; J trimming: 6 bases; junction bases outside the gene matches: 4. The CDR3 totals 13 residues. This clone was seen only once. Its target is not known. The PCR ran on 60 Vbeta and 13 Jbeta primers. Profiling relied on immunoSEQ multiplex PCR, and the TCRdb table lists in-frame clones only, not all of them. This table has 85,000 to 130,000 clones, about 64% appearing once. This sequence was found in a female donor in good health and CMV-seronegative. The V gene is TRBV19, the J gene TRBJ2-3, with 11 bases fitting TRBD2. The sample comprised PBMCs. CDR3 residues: CASGTSGRDTQYF. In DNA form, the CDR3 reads TGTGCCAGTGGGACTAGCGGCCGTGATACGCAGTATTTT.